A single sample is the source of the 22 T cell receptor beta chains below, sequenced in a study of T cell responses to AZD1222 COVID-19 vaccine. TCRdb's table, derived via immunoSEQ multiplex PCR, lists solely in-frame clones and lacks some. The sample has 150,000 or so clones; about 91% are singletons. This sample comprised peripheral blood, obtained on day 0 of AZD1222 vaccination. The receptors originated from an adult in good health.

The chain recombines TRBV27 with TRBJ1-2; 7 bases map to TRBD1. The germline gives CDR1 MNHEY, CDR2 SMNVEV (reference sequence). After removal of 7 bases from V and 5 bases from J, the junction contained 13 bases not matched to a gene. This CDR3 is built from 15 residues. The CDR3 here is CASTLSLTTGYGYTF. In DNA form, the CDR3 reads TGTGCCAGCACCCTTTCTCTAACGACAGGGTATGGCTACACCTTC.

This sequence joins TRBV6-6 and TRBJ1-2; D unresolved. V lost 5 bases and J 3 bases, leaving 7 bases between the germline ends. This CDR3 is 12 amino acids long. Germline V gene sequence: CDR1 MNHNY, CDR2 SVGAGI (reference sequence). The CDR3: CASSLLDYGYTF. DNA for the CDR3: TGTGCCAGCAGTCTCCTGGACTATGGCTACACCTTC.

The chain is built from TRBV5-5 and TRBJ1-2; D ambiguous. From germline, CDR1 is SGHKS and CDR2 YYEKEE (reference sequence). This CDR3 has 15 residues. The V and J ends lost 0 bases and 3 bases respectively, with 12 bases between them. In DNA form, the CDR3 reads TGTGCCAGCAGCTTGGAATTTCGGGGATACTATGGCTACACCTTC. Its translation is CASSLEFRGYYGYTF.

The chain recombines TRBV7-2 with TRBJ1-1; D is unclear. The V gene lost 5 bases and the J gene lost 4 bases, with 17 bases spanning the gap. CDR3 length equals 15 residues. Germline CDR1 is SGHTA and CDR2 is FQGNSA. CDR3 sequence: CASSPRPVPGTEAFF. The CDR3, as DNA: TGTGCCAGCAGCCCCCGGCCAGTCCCGGGCACTGAAGCTTTCTTT.

This rearrangement joins TRBV2 to TRBJ1-1; 11 nucleotides align to TRBD1. CDR3 length: 16 residues. V shed 6 bases and J 4 bases; nucleotides not matched to a gene: 10. Germline V gene sequence: CDR1 SNHLY, CDR2 FYNNEI. The CDR3 protein is CASRGAVGTGGTEAFF. CDR3 coding DNA: TGTGCCAGCAGGGGAGCCGTCGGGACAGGGGGCACTGAAGCTTTCTTT.

V and J are TRBV19 and TRBJ2-5, with 9 positions matching TRBD1. Trimming removed 6 bases from V and 1 base from J; junction bases left unmatched: 9. Germline V gene sequence: CDR1 LNHDA, CDR2 SQIVND (reference sequence). CDR3 length equals 16 residues. Here the CDR3 DNA reads TGTGCCAGTAGACCCTGGGGACAGGGCAGCCAAGAGACCCAGTACTTC. Translating gives CASRPWGQGSQETQYF. The full variable domain, with the rest looked up from reference TRBV19 and TRBJ2-5, is DGGITQSPKYLFRKEGQNVTLSCEQNLNHDAMYWYRQDPGQGLRLIYYSQIVNDFQKGDIAEGYSVSREKKESFPLTVTSAQKNPTAFYLCASRPWGQGSQETQYFGPGTRLLVL.

The chain combines TRBV2 with TRBJ1-2; D may be TRBD1 (5 bases). The CDR3 is 14 amino acids. Per germline, CDR1 SNHLY and CDR2 FYNNEI. V lost 2 bases, J lost 6 bases, and 13 bases lay in between. Here the CDR3 DNA reads TGTGCCAGCAGTGAATTGGTCCCAGGGCATGGCTACACCTTC. It specifies CASSELVPGHGYTF.

The chain employs TRBV28 and TRBJ1-2; TRBD1 aligns across 10 bases. Germline V gene data show CDR1 as MDHEN and CDR2 as SYDVKM. The CDR3 has 13 residues. The J segment lost 7 bases and the V segment lost 4 bases, leaving 3 bases of the junction unmatched. CDR3 DNA: TGTGCCAGCAGTTCAGGACAGGGGGTTGGCTACACCTTC. Translated: CASSSGQGVGYTF.

This clone was counted a few times. Distinct nucleotide sequences in the sample also encode this CDR3. The chain combines TRBV5-1 with TRBJ1-4, with TRBD1 matching over 8 bases. The CDR3 has 14 amino acids. Germline values: CDR1 SGHRS, CDR2 YFSETQ. After removal of 2 bases from V and 6 bases from J, the junction contained 3 bases not matched to a gene. CDR3: CASSFQGADEKLFF. In DNA, the CDR3 is TGCGCCAGCAGCTTTCAGGGGGCGGATGAAAAACTGTTTTTT.

The V call is TRBV19, the J call TRBJ1-2; D gene ambiguous. The CDR3 is 13 amino acids. Trimming took off 3 bases at V and 8 bases at J, with 13 bases between the two ends. Germline-derived CDR1 and CDR2 are LNHDA and SQIVND (reference sequence). The CDR3 region has the DNA TGTGCCAGTAGTATGGCGCCAGCCCGCGGCTACACCTTC. Translation gives CASSMAPARGYTF. Filled out from reference TRBV19 and TRBJ1-2, the complete variable domain reads DGGITQSPKYLFRKEGQNVTLSCEQNLNHDAMYWYRQDPGQGLRLIYYSQIVNDFQKGDIAEGYSVSREKKESFPLTVTSAQKNPTAFYLCASSMAPARGYTFGSGTRLTVV.

The rearrangement links TRBV21-1 to TRBJ2-3; TRBD1, the table's D call, lacks a check against the DNA. TRBV21-1 is described as a pseudogene. This CDR3 contains 20 residues. CDR3 loop: CASSTRTGTGGFRGSDTQYF. The DNA for the CDR3 is TGTGCCAGCAGCACGCGGACCGGGACAGGGGGCTTTAGAGGGTCAGATACGCAGTATTTT.

This rearrangement joins TRBV3-1 (or the pseudogene TRBV3-2) to TRBJ1-3, with 10 bases identical to TRBD1. This CDR3 contains 16 residues. With 4 bases clipped from V and 3 bases from J, the junction kept 6 bases outside the gene matches. CDR1 is LGHDT, CDR2 YNNKEL, per germline (reference sequence). CDR3 bases: TGTGCCAGCAGCCGTGGACAGGGGGGACGTGGAAACACCATATATTTT. This encodes CASSRGQGGRGNTIYF.

The rearrangement links TRBV30 to TRBJ1-5; a possible D gene is TRBD1 (5 bases). V lost 0 bases and J lost 0, with 15 bases in between. Germline CDR1 reads GTSNPN; CDR2 reads SVGIG (reference sequence). This CDR3 has 17 residues. CDR3 region: CAWSVWRGGYSNQPQHF. CDR3 DNA: TGTGCCTGGAGTGTATGGAGGGGTGGTTATAGCAATCAGCCCCAGCATTTT.

The CDR3 DNA reads TGTGCCAGCAGCTTAAACATTCTAAGTAGTGAAAAACTGTTTTTT. Encoded protein: CASSLNILSSEKLFF. The chain uses TRBV7-2 and TRBJ1-4; unclear D gene. V was cut by 2 bases and J by 7 bases, with 14 bases left in between. In germline, CDR1 is SGHTA, CDR2 FQGNSA. CDR3 size: 15 residues.

This clone is a singleton in its sample. J is TRBJ1-1 and V is TRBV3-1 (or the pseudogene TRBV3-2); D is undetermined. V shed 0 bases and J shed 5 bases, with 4 bases lying between them. Per the germline V gene, CDR1 is LGHDT and CDR2 is YNNKEL (reference sequence). The CDR3 extends over 12 amino acids. The CDR3 protein is CASSQEWTEAFF. The CDR3 bases are TGTGCCAGCAGCCAAGAGTGGACTGAAGCTTTCTTT.

In its sample, this clone was seen once. The chain has TRBV5-4 and TRBJ1-6; TRBD1 aligns across 8 bases. This CDR3 has 16 amino acids. V was clipped by 1 base and J by 9 bases; unmatched bases: 9. CDR1 SGHNT and CDR2 YYREEE come from the germline V gene (reference sequence). The CDR3 DNA follows: TGTGCCAGCAGCTTGCTTCCTACAGGGGGTAGTTCACCCCTCCACTTT. Residues: CASSLLPTGGSSPLHF.

V usage is TRBV18 and J usage is TRBJ1-4, with 9 bases that match TRBD1. Germline V gene data show CDR1 as KGHSH and CDR2 as LQKENI. Trimming at V came to 0 bases and at J to 8 bases, leaving 13 bases not matched to a gene. The CDR3 runs to 18 residues. Written as DNA, the CDR3 is TGTGCCAGCTCACCACCGAACTGGAAACAGGGGGCTGGGGAAAAACTGTTTTTT. It is translated as CASSPPNWKQGAGEKLFF.

Only one count was recorded for this clone. The CDR3 spells CASSWTGFAEAFF. The DNA of the CDR3 is TGTGCCAGCAGTTGGACAGGGTTCGCTGAAGCTTTCTTT. The chain employs TRBV2 and TRBJ1-1; TRBD1 matches at 8 bases. The germline V gene encodes CDR1 SNHLY and CDR2 FYNNEI. CDR3 length: 13 residues. V was clipped by 5 bases and J by 6 bases; unmatched bases: 5. The full variable domain, with the rest looked up from reference TRBV2 and TRBJ1-1, is EPEVTQTPSHQVTQMGQEVILRCVPISNHLYFYWYRQILGQKVEFLVSFYNNEISEKSEIFDDQFSVERPDGSNFTLKIRSTKLEDSAMYFCASSWTGFAEAFFGQGTRLTVV.

The chain combines TRBV7-2 with TRBJ1-5; 7 nucleotides match TRBD1. The CDR3 extends over 14 amino acids. Germline V CDR1 and CDR2: SGHTA, FQGNSA. The ends lost 2 bases at V and 6 bases at J; junction bases unmatched: 4. In DNA, the CDR3 is TGTGCCAGCAGCTTACAGGGGGGTGGTCAGCCCCAGCATTTT. Its protein is CASSLQGGGQPQHF.

The chain joins TRBV5-1 to TRBJ2-5; a weak D match, TRBD1 (6 bases). Trimming removed 4 bases at V and 1 base at J, with 11 bases between. The germline gives CDR1 SGHRS, CDR2 YFSETQ. The CDR3 length is 14 residues. CDR3 loop: CASSPNRVQETQYF. CDR3 nucleotide sequence: TGCGCCAGCAGCCCTAACAGGGTCCAAGAGACCCAGTACTTC.

The genes are TRBV6-5 and TRBJ2-3; D unresolved. Germline V gene lookup returns CDR1 MNHEY and CDR2 SVGAGI. CDR3 length: 11 amino acids. V shed 5 bases and J shed 5 bases, with 5 bases lying between them. CDR3 sequence: CASSLGDTQYF. CDR3 coding DNA: TGTGCCAGCAGTCTTGGAGATACGCAGTATTTT.

This chain joins TRBV4-3 and TRBJ1-3, with D maybe TRBD1 (5 bases). Trimming cost V 1 base and J 2 bases, with 15 bases left between them. Germline lookup yields CDR1 LGHNA and CDR2 YSLEER. This CDR3 has 17 residues. CDR3: CASSQAPTGGAGNTIYF. The CDR3 nucleotides read TGCGCCAGCAGCCAAGCCCCAACAGGAGGGGCTGGAAACACCATATATTTT.